What follows describes a single T cell receptor (beta chain). Produced via immunoSEQ multiplex PCR; TCRdb's table is partial and in-frame only. Of a few hundred thousand clones detected, 86% appear once; the ten largest clones hold roughly an eighth. The entry originates in a study of blood T cell repertoires in COVID-19. Study at large: Italy, Spain and the United States were the sources of the convalescent and acute COVID-19 samples.

The CDR3 consists of 12 residues. Germline-derived CDR1 and CDR2 are MDHEN and SYDVKM. Trimming took off 2 bases at V and 4 bases at J, with 3 bases between the two ends. The sequence derives from a man older than 75 with acute or convalescent COVID-19. The sample taken for sequencing was peripheral blood. V gene TRBV28 combines with J gene TRBJ2-1; unclear D gene. In DNA, the CDR3 is TGTGCCAGCAGTTTAACTTACAATGAGCAGTTCTTC. Residues: CASSLTYNEQFF.